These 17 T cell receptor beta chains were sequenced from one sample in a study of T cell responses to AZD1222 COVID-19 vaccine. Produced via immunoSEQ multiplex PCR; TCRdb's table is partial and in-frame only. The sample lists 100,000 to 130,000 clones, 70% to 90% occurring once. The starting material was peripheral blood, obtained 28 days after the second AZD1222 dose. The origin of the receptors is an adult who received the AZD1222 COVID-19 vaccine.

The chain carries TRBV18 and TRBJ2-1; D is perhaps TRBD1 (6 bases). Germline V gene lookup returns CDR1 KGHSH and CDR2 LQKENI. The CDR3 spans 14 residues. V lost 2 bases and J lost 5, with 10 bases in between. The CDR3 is CASSPGTSNNEQFF. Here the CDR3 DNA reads TGTGCCAGCTCACCAGGGACATCTAACAATGAGCAGTTCTTC.

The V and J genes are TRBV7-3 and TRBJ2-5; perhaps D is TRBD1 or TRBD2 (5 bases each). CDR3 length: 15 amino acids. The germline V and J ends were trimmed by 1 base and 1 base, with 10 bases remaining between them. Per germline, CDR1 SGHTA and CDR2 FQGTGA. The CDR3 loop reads CASSLMGVPQETQYF. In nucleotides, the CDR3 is TGTGCCAGCAGCTTAATGGGGGTCCCCCAAGAGACCCAGTACTTC.

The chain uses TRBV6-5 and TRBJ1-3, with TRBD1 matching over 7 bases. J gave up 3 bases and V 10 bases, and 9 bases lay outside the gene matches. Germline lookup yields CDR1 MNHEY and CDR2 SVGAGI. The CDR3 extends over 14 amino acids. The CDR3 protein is CATSQGEIGNTIYF. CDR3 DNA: TGTGCCACTTCCCAGGGGGAAATTGGAAACACCATATATTTT.

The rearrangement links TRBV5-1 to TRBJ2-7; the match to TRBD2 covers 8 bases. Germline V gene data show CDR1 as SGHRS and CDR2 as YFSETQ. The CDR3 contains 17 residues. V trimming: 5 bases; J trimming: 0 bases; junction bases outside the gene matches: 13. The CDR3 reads CASRVGGAAGDSYEQYF. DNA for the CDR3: TGCGCCAGCAGGGTTGGGGGCGCAGCGGGGGACTCCTACGAGCAGTACTTC.

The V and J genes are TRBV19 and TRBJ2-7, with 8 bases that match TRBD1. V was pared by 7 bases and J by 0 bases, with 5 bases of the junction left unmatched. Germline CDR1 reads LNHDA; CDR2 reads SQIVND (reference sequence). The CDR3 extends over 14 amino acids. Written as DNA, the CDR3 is TGTGCCAGTACATCCGGGACAGGCTCCTACGAGCAGTACTTC. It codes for CASTSGTGSYEQYF.

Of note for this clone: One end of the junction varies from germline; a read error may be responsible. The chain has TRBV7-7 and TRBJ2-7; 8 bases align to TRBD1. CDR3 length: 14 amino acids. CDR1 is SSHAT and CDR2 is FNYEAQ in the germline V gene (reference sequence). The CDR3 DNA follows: TGTGCTAGCAGCCCGCGACAGGGGAGCTACGAGCAGTACTTC. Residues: CASSPRQGSYEQYF.

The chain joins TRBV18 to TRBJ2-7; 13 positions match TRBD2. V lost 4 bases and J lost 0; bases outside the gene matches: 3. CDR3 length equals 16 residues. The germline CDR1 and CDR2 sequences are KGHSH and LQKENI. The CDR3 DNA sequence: TGTGCCAGCTCACGGACTAGCGGGGGAGACTCCTACGAGCAGTACTTC. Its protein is CASSRTSGGDSYEQYF.

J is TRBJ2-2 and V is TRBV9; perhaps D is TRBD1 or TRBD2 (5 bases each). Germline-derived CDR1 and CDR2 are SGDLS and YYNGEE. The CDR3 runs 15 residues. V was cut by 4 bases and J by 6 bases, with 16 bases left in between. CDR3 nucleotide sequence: TGTGCCAGCAGCCTGGACACCCGAGGGGCCGGGGAGCTGTTTTTT. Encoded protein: CASSLDTRGAGELFF.

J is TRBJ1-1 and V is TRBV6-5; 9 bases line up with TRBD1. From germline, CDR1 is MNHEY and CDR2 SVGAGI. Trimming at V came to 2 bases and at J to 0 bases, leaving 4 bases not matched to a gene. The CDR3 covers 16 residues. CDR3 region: CASSYGTGPMNTEAFF. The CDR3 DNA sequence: TGTGCCAGCAGTTACGGGACAGGGCCCATGAACACTGAAGCTTTCTTT.

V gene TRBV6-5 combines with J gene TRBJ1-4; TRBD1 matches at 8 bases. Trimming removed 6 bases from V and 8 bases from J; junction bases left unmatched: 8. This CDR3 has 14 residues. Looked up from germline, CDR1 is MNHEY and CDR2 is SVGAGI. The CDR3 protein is CASSQQGGREKLFF. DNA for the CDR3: TGTGCCAGCAGCCAACAGGGGGGGCGAGAAAAACTGTTTTTT.

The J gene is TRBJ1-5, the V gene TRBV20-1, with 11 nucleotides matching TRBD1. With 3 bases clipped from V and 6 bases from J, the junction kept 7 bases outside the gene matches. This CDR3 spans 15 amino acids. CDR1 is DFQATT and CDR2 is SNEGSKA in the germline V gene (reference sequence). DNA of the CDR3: TGCAGTGCTAGTCGGGGACAGGGGGTTAGTCAGCCCCAGCATTTT. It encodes CSASRGQGVSQPQHF.

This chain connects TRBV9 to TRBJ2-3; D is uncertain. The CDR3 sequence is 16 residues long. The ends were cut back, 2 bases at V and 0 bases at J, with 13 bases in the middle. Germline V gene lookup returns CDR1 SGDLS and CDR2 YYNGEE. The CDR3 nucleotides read TGTGCCAGCAGCGTGGGTATACTAACGAGCACAGATACGCAGTATTTT. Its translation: CASSVGILTSTDTQYF.

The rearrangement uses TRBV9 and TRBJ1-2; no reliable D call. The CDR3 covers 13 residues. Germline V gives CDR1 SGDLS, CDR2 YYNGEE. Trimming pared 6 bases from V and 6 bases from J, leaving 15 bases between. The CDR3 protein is CASTEGVAHGYTF. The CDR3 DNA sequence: TGTGCCAGCACCGAAGGAGTAGCGCATGGCTACACCTTC.

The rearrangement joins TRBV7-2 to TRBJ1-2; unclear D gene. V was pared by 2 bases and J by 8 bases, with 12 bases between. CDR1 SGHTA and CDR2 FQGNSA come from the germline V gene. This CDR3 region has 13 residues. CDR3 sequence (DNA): TGTGCCAGCAGCTTAAATAGTGCTGGCGGCTACACCTTC. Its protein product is CASSLNSAGGYTF.

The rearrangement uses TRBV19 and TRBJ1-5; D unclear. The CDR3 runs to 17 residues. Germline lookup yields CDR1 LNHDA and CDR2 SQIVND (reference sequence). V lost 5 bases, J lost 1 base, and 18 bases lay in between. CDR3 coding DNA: TGTGCCAGTAGTCCCCCCTCGGGCGCGATAAGCAATCAGCCCCAGCATTTT. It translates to CASSPPSGAISNQPQHF.

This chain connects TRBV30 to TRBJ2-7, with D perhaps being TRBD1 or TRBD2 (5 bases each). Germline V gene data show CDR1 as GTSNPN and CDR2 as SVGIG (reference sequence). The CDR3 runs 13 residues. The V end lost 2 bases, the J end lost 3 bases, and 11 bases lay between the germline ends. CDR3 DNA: TGTGCCTGGAGTCGGGACGAGAACTACGAGCAGTACTTC. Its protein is CAWSRDENYEQYF.

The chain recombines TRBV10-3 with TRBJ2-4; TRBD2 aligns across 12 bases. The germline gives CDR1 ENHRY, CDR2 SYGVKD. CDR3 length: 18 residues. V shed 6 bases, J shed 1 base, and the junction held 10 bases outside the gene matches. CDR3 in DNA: TGTGCCATCAGCCGACTAGCGGGGGACCCTGGGGCCAAAAACATTCAGTACTTC. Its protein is CAISRLAGDPGAKNIQYF.